One sample yielded the 25 T cell receptor beta chains listed below, sequenced in a study of T cells after posttransplantation cyclophosphamide. The naive gate required viable CD3+CD4+ or CD3+CD8+ cells with CCR7+CD45RA+CD45RO-CD95-CD27+CD28+ phenotype. The data were produced by immunoSEQ multiplex PCR, yet TCRdb's version contains in-frame clones alone and is incomplete. Here the sample spans tens of thousands of clones, 90% to 95% being singletons. The sequencing input was naive CD4+ T cells sorted from blood. The receptors here all came from a man younger than 45 in good health and a related stem cell transplant donor.

V gene TRBV27 combines with J gene TRBJ1-2; a possible D gene is TRBD1 (5 bases). This CDR3 is 15 amino acids long. Germline CDR1 MNHEY, CDR2 SMNVEV (reference sequence). V was shortened by 5 bases and J by 4 bases, with 17 bases between the two germline ends. CDR3 sequence reads: CASSPSEGPLYGYTF. The CDR3 DNA follows: TGTGCCAGCAGTCCCTCGGAGGGGCCGCTCTATGGCTACACCTTC.

The chain recombines TRBV6-5 with TRBJ2-5, with 12 positions matching TRBD2. The J call may be incorrect, as the DNA end agrees better with TRBJ2-7. The CDR3 covers 15 residues. The V gene's germline CDR1 is MNHEY and CDR2 SVGAGI. CDR3 residues: CAAGRTSGGLGEQYF. CDR3 sequence (DNA): TGTGCCGCCGGGCGTACTAGCGGGGGGTTGGGCGAGCAGTACTTC.

The CDR3 DNA reads as TGTGCCAGCAGCCAGGCCAGGGTGGGGTTGGACGGCTACACCTTC. It encodes CASSQARVGLDGYTF. This sequence joins TRBV5-4 and TRBJ1-2; possible D gene TRBD1, 5 bases. V lost 4 bases to trimming and J lost 8 bases, with 21 bases between them. Germline CDR1 reads SGHNT; CDR2 reads YYREEE (reference sequence). The CDR3 is made up of 15 amino acids. Using reference TRBV5-4 and TRBJ1-2 for the parts outside the CDR3, the full variable domain is ETGVTQSPTHLIKTRGQQVTLRCSSQSGHNTVSWYQQALGQGPQFIFQYYREEENGRGNFPPRFSGLQFPNYSSELNVNALELDDSALYLCASSQARVGLDGYTFGSGTRLTVV.

This clone was recorded once. The chain joins TRBV28 to TRBJ1-4; 7 positions agree with TRBD1. The CDR3 sequence is 14 residues long. CDR1 and CDR2 (germline): MDHEN, SYDVKM. V gave up 4 bases and J gave up 6 bases; unmatched junction bases: 5. The CDR3 coding sequence is TGTGCCAGCAGTTCACAGGGGAGGTATGAAAAACTGTTTTTT. Translating gives CASSSQGRYEKLFF.

The rearrangement uses TRBV19 and TRBJ2-7; D is possibly TRBD2 (6 bases). Germline V gene data show CDR1 as LNHDA and CDR2 as SQIVND (reference sequence). V lost 8 bases, J lost 3 bases, and 14 bases lay in between. The CDR3 sequence is 13 residues long. CDR3 amino acids: CASQRDSVYEQYF. DNA of the CDR3: TGTGCCAGTCAACGGGACTCTGTCTACGAGCAGTACTTC. Looking up the rest from reference TRBV19 and TRBJ2-7 gives the full variable domain: DGGITQSPKYLFRKEGQNVTLSCEQNLNHDAMYWYRQDPGQGLRLIYYSQIVNDFQKGDIAEGYSVSREKKESFPLTVTSAQKNPTAFYLCASQRDSVYEQYFGPGTRLTVT.

This chain connects TRBV27 to TRBJ1-5; TRBD1 aligns across 8 bases. The CDR3 spans 14 residues. The germline CDR1 and CDR2 sequences are MNHEY and SMNVEV (reference sequence). V gave up 6 bases and J gave up 4 bases; unmatched junction bases: 5. DNA of the CDR3: TGTGCCAGCAGCGCGGGACAGGCGAATCAGCCCCAGCATTTT. Encoded protein: CASSAGQANQPQHF.

With respect to this clone: The junction departs from the called germline gene at one end, perhaps through a read error. The genes are TRBV7-7 and TRBJ2-2; TRBD2 matches 14 bases. This CDR3 comprises 17 residues. Germline V lookup: CDR1 SSHAT, CDR2 FNYEAQ (reference sequence). CDR3 sequence (DNA): TGTGCTAGCAGCCAGACTAGCGGGGGGGTTAACACCGGGGAGCTGTTTTTT. As protein: CASSQTSGGVNTGELFF.

V gene TRBV6-1 combines with J gene TRBJ1-5; TRBD1 might be the D (6 bases). Trimming removed 4 bases from V and 6 bases from J, with 13 bases in between. The CDR3 contains 14 residues. Germline V CDR1 and CDR2: MNHNS, SASEGT. The CDR3 nucleotides read TGTGCCAGCAGTGGAACACAGGGTGGTCAGCCCCAGCATTTT. Protein sequence: CASSGTQGGQPQHF.

V is TRBV7-2 and J is TRBJ1-1; D gene uncertain. V was clipped by 2 bases and J by 2 bases, with 9 bases between them. This CDR3 is 14 amino acids long. Germline CDR1 and CDR2: SGHTA and FQGNSA. The CDR3 is CASSLSSVNTEAFF. CDR3 coding DNA: TGTGCCAGCAGCTTATCTTCGGTTAACACTGAAGCTTTCTTT.

This rearrangement joins TRBV5-1 to TRBJ1-1, with 9 bases matching TRBD1. Losses at the gene ends were 4 bases for V and 0 bases for J; bases not matched to a gene: 10. The CDR3 is made up of 17 amino acids. From germline, CDR1 is SGHRS and CDR2 YFSETQ. As DNA, the CDR3 is TGCGCCAGCAGCCGGATTCCGGGACAGGGAATGAACACTGAAGCTTTCTTT. Its translation is CASSRIPGQGMNTEAFF.

The chain uses TRBV7-9 and TRBJ2-3, with 8 bases matching TRBD1. CDR1 and CDR2 from the germline V gene are SEHNR and FQNEAQ (reference sequence). This CDR3 spans 16 amino acids. The V and J ends lost 1 base and 0 bases, in that order; junction bases with no gene match: 3. CDR3 in amino acids: CASSLGTGPSTDTQYF. CDR3 DNA: TGTGCCAGCAGCTTAGGGACAGGGCCTAGCACAGATACGCAGTATTTT.

The J gene is TRBJ2-7, the V gene TRBV9; 7 bases are a match to TRBD1. Trimming at V came to 6 bases and at J to 0 bases, leaving 6 bases not matched to a gene. Germline lookup yields CDR1 SGDLS and CDR2 YYNGEE. The CDR3 length is 14 residues. CDR3 sequence reads: CASNEGDSSYEQYF. The CDR3 coding sequence is TGTGCCAGCAACGAGGGGGACAGCTCCTACGAGCAGTACTTC.

This clone was seen a few times. The chain has TRBV2 and TRBJ2-3, with 11 bases matching TRBD2. The V gene end was trimmed by 6 bases and the J gene end by 7 bases; junction bases not matched to a gene: 6. From germline, CDR1 is SNHLY and CDR2 FYNNEI. This CDR3 comprises 14 residues. The CDR3 sequence is CASRDTSGGNTQYF. In nucleotides, the CDR3 is TGTGCCAGCAGGGACACTAGCGGGGGAAATACGCAGTATTTT.

Comment on this clone: The junction departs from germline at one end; a sequencing error may be responsible. The chain couples TRBV19 to TRBJ2-7, with a possible D match to TRBD2 (6 bases). The germline V gene encodes CDR1 LNHDA and CDR2 SQIVND (reference sequence). This CDR3 has 14 residues. The CDR3 sequence is CASRGTGKRYEQCF. The CDR3 DNA sequence: TGTGCCAGTAGGGGGACTGGAAAACGTTACGAGCAGTGCTTC.

A remark on this clone: A junction boundary mismatches the germline segment, possibly from a read error. Other DNA variants within this sample encode the same CDR3. The V and J genes are TRBV6-6 and TRBJ1-6; D is unclear. The CDR3 is made up of 15 amino acids. The germline CDR1 and CDR2 sequences are MNHNY and SVGAGI (reference sequence). The CDR3 loop reads CASSYRQDYNSPLHF. The CDR3, as DNA: TGTGCCAGCAGTTACCGACAAGACTATAATTCCCCCCTCCACTTT.

This chain links TRBV21-1 with TRBJ2-7; the table names TRBD1, a call not compared with the DNA. TRBV21-1 is designated a pseudogene. This CDR3 spans 13 amino acids. This chain's CDR3 is CASNWYRTYEQYF. In nucleotides, the CDR3 is TGTGCCAGCAATTGGTACAGAACCTACGAGCAGTACTTC.

V is TRBV19 and J is TRBJ1-4, with D possibly being TRBD1 (5 bases). Germline loops: CDR1 LNHDA, CDR2 SQIVND (reference sequence). This CDR3 is built from 17 residues. The ends were cut back, 5 bases at V and 2 bases at J, with 18 bases in the middle. CDR3 in amino acids: CASSSRQGVPTNEKLFF. The CDR3 DNA is TGTGCCAGTAGTTCTCGACAAGGGGTGCCGACTAATGAAAAACTGTTTTTT.

This clone appeared a single time. The chain couples TRBV2 to TRBJ2-5; D remains unclear. Germline CDR1 and CDR2: SNHLY and FYNNEI. There are 13 residues in the CDR3. The ends were cut back, 3 bases at V and 1 base at J, with 6 bases in the middle. The CDR3 nucleotides read TGTGCCAGCAGTGACTGGAGCCAAGAGACCCAGTACTTC. It encodes CASSDWSQETQYF.

J is TRBJ1-6 and V is TRBV6-1; D perhaps matches TRBD1 (6 bases). The CDR3 runs 14 residues. CDR1 MNHNS and CDR2 SASEGT come from the germline V gene. Deletions cut 0 bases from V and 14 bases from J, with 14 bases between. This CDR3 is CASSEALQGPALHF. The DNA for the CDR3 is TGTGCCAGCAGTGAAGCGCTTCAGGGGCCGGCCCTCCACTTT.

The J gene is TRBJ2-7, the V gene TRBV6-6; TRBD1 matches 7 bases. The CDR3 has 12 residues. The V gene end was trimmed by 8 bases and the J gene end by 3 bases; junction bases not matched to a gene: 4. The germline V gene has CDR1 MNHNY and CDR2 SVGAGI (reference sequence). CDR3 nucleotide sequence: TGTGCCAGCGGGGGACAGCTCTACGAGCAGTACTTC. It translates to CASGGQLYEQYF.

This clone has just one count. The chain uses TRBV28 and TRBJ2-7; 10 bases are a match to TRBD1. V was clipped by 5 bases and J by 6 bases; unmatched bases: 10. Germline V gene lookup returns CDR1 MDHEN and CDR2 SYDVKM. There are 15 residues in the CDR3. As DNA, the CDR3 is TGTGCCAGCAGTCGAGAGACAGGGGGCGCGGGCGAGCAGTACTTC. Translation: CASSRETGGAGEQYF.

This sequence joins TRBV9 and TRBJ2-2; D is possibly TRBD2 (5 bases). Germline V CDR1 and CDR2: SGDLS, YYNGEE. The CDR3 is made up of 13 amino acids. V dropped 4 bases and J dropped 4 bases, with 8 bases sitting between them. CDR3 in amino acids: CASSHAGTGELFF. CDR3 nucleotides: TGTGCCAGCAGCCATGCGGGCACCGGGGAGCTGTTTTTT.

This clone occurred once. The CDR3 nucleotides are TGTGCCAGCAGCTTATCCGGGGGTGACACTGAAGCTTTCTTT. Residues: CASSLSGGDTEAFF. The chain couples TRBV7-6 to TRBJ1-1; D may be TRBD1 (5 bases). V shed 2 bases and J shed 3 bases, with 10 bases lying between them. Germline V gene data show CDR1 as SGHVS and CDR2 as FNYEAQ. This CDR3 contains 14 residues. Looking up the rest from reference TRBV7-6 and TRBJ1-1 gives the full variable domain: GAGVSQSPRYKVTKRGQDVALRCDPISGHVSLYWYRQALGQGPEFLTYFNYEAQQDKSGLPNDRFSAERPEGSISTLTIQRTEQRDSAMYRCASSLSGGDTEAFFGQGTRLTVV.

V is TRBV7-9 and J is TRBJ1-6, with a possible D match to TRBD1 (6 bases). V gave up 5 bases and J gave up 7 bases, with 18 bases separating them. CDR1 SEHNR and CDR2 FQNEAQ come from the germline V gene (reference sequence). The CDR3 runs to 16 residues. In DNA form, the CDR3 reads TGTGCCAGCAGCCCAACCGGGGCAGGGGCCAATTCACCCCTCCACTTT. Protein: CASSPTGAGANSPLHF. Variable domain in full (rest from reference TRBV7-9 and TRBJ1-6): DTGVSQNPRHKITKRGQNVTFRCDPISEHNRLYWYRQTLGQGPEFLTYFQNEAQLEKSRLLSDRFSAERPKGSFSTLEIQRTEQGDSAMYLCASSPTGAGANSPLHFGNGTRLTVT.

DNA for the CDR3: TGTGCCAGCAGCCAAGGCCGAGGGGAGACCCAGTACTTC. Encoded protein: CASSQGRGETQYF. The chain couples TRBV7-9 to TRBJ2-5; D is possibly TRBD2 (5 bases). The CDR3 consists of 13 residues. CDR1 and CDR2 (germline): SEHNR, FQNEAQ (reference sequence). Trimming stripped 5 bases from V and 5 bases from J, with 12 bases between.